The TCR beta chain under discussion was sequenced for a study of Tregs in tolerant kidney transplant recipients. Findings and caveats of the study: This study did not directly address biological reproducibility.

TCRdb keeps only in-frame clones here, not all; method: immunoSEQ multiplex PCR. This sample's table has about 30,000 clones. Germline CDR1 reads SGHNT; CDR2 reads YENEEA. The CDR3 sequence is 13 residues long. Trimming stripped 1 base from V and 4 bases from J, with 5 bases between. Notes on this clone: The antigen is unknown. The CDR3 end is not reached by the read, which stops 3 residues before it; the germline J gene fills it in.

The chain uses TRBV11-3 and TRBJ2-1; D remains unclear. The receptor comes from a human donor who received a combined kidney and bone marrow transplant. The specimen comprised CD8+ T cells from blood, sampled before the transplant. The CDR3 loop reads CASSLGTYNEQFF. The CDR3 DNA, read in part, is TGTGCCAGCAGCTTAGGCACATACAATGAG. Together with reference TRBV11-3 and TRBJ2-1, the CDR3 gives the full variable domain: EAGVVQSPRYKIIEKKQPVAFWCNPISGHNTLYWYLQNLGQGPELLIRYENEEAVDDSQLPKDRFSAERLKGVDSTLKIQPAELGDSAVYLCASSLGTYNEQFFGPGTRLTVL.